This T cell receptor beta chain was obtained from a study of blood T cell repertoires in COVID-19. Overall study: Some COVID-19 samples were acute and others convalescent; all came from the United States, Italy and Spain. The analysed material was cDNA or gDNA that came from T cells, B-cell-depleted T cells, or PBMCs.

In this sample, this clone turned up once. The CDR3 sequence is 15 residues long. Looked up from germline, CDR1 is SGHAT and CDR2 is FQNNGV. V dropped 3 bases and J dropped 5 bases, with 14 bases sitting between them. Source study methods: Amplification of reference gene primers was used by the study to estimate nucleated cell counts. Clones were read by immunoSEQ multiplex PCR, and TCRdb kept only the in-frame ones, dropping some. The V and J calls and clone size come from that table; D and trimming were worked out from the DNA. The data hold under 250,000 clones, with 86% observed a single time. The rearrangement joins TRBV11-2 to TRBJ2-1, with D tentatively TRBD1 (5 bases). Source material: peripheral blood. This clonotype was sampled from a man aged 80 or over with acute or convalescent COVID-19. The CDR3 nucleotides read TGTGCCAGCAGCTTTTGGGGCACCATTCACAATGAGCAGTTCTTC. It specifies CASSFWGTIHNEQFF.